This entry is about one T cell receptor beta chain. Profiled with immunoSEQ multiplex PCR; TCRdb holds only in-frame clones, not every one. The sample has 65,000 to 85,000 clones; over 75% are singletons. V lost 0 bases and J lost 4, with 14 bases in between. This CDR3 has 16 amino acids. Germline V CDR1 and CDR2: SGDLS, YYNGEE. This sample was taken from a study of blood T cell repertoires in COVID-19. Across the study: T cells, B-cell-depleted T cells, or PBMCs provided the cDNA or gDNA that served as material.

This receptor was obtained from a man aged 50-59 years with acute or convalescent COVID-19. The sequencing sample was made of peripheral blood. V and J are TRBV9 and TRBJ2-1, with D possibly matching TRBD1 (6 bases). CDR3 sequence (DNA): TGTGCCAGCAGCGTAGGGTTGGGGGCCGGGTACAATGAGCAGTTCTTC. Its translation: CASSVGLGAGYNEQFF.